This record looks at one TCR beta chain sequence and its context. The antigen it recognizes is unknown. Base qualities are missing; no much larger clone stands one base away. This specimen comes from a study of T cells in Graves' hyperthyroidism and ophthalmopathy (dated by TCRdb to about 2019). The study in broad terms: Peripheral blood was collected at initial diagnosis, before any treatment. The paper reports TCR Vbeta CDR3 sequencing of fewer than 150 peripheral blood samples: some 44 ophthalmopathy, about 75 hyperthyroidism and some 17 progressor patients. An independent validation cohort of fewer than 20 hyperthyroidism patients and approximately 15 patients who later progressed to ophthalmopathy tested prospective prediction of ophthalmopathy. For training and testing, the approximately 92 patients in the discovery cohort were randomly divided in a 7:3 ratio. Once sampling was done, hyperthyroidism patients were given methimazole at a starting dose of 30 mg daily, whereas ophthalmopathy patients were given high-dose intravenous methylprednisolone. To identify distinguishing TCR V-J signatures, a discovery cohort of 100 patients was used, comprising fewer than 45 with Graves' ophthalmopathy and approximately 58 with stable Graves' hyperthyroidism. In addition, the study compared T-cell repertoires in thyroid tissue and in blood from 6 or 7 Graves' hyperthyroidism patients.

Points the paper makes about the study in general: Most expanded thyroid clonotypes (frequency above 0.001) were also detected in blood, a finding suggesting that blood repertoires may reflect thyroid immune responses. No statistical method was used to set the sample size in advance, and investigators knew the group allocation. In validation, the model predicted progression to ophthalmopathy with roughly 70% sensitivity and over 72% specificity, a median of about six months before onset. Ophthalmopathy was separated from stable hyperthyroidism by a 13 V-J signature model, with 87.88% sensitivity and roughly 84% specificity obtained in cross-validation and 80%/75% obtained in testing.

Amplification of TCR beta CDR3 regions was carried out from RNA transcripts. The TCR CDR3 was subjected to a first round of RT-PCR using the HTBI primer set and the Qiagen OneStep RT-PCR kit. A second multiplex PCR round built the libraries, followed by size selection and purification. Paired-end sequencing of the libraries was performed with 100 bp reads on an Illumina HiSeq2000. The original pipeline was this. SOAPnuke was used to process the raw data, throwing out any read that contained adapters or uncalled bases, had a mean Phred below 15, or lacked an exact constant-primer or identifier match. COPE v1.2.5 was used to merge high-quality paired reads, and clonotypes were defined as unique nucleotide sequences. MiTCR v1.1 was used to align the clonotypes against IMGT TRBV, TRBD and TRBJ reference segments. The analysis included only V-J combinations with a frequency above 0.0001, which together covered 99% to 99.2% of the repertoires. A TCS score was defined as the ratio of F50 (clonal expansion) to E x V (chaos), with BLOSUM62-based TCRdist applied between CDR3 peptides within each V-J. Welch's t-statistics and random forest reduced fewer than 600 V-J features to 10 to 15, which were used in a naive Bayes classifier (R e1071). The public reads were reprocessed in TCRdb via fastp at Q25 and MiXCR, keeping in-frame beta chains. Rows with a matching CDR3 protein are joined into one entry that keeps the most common DNA and genes. These V and J calls rely on TCRdb rather than the paper's analysis. In all, the sample holds roughly 630,000 distinct CDR3 sequences, and approximately 14% of those were seen once. The biggest ten clones account for about 7% of the sample.

Graves' hyperthyroidism was defined as stable when no progression to ophthalmopathy occurred over 18 months of follow-up. Hyperthyroidism patients were aged 18 to 65 years and newly diagnosed, with disease duration of less than 2 months. The study excluded patients with uncontrolled infections, other autoimmune diseases, pregnancy or lactation. Diagnoses were based on clinical symptoms, serum thyroxine and TRAb, thyroid ultrasound and orbital computed tomography. PBMCs were isolated from about 9.2 ml of fresh peripheral blood by Ficoll-Paque density gradient centrifugation. Total RNA was extracted using Trizol reagent, and RNA quality was assessed on an Agilent 2100 Bioanalyzer. The clonotype was recovered from a woman in her twenties or thirties with Graves' hyperthyroidism. The sample taken for sequencing was blood.

The DNA reads as follows: TGTGCCAGTAGTGCGGGACTAGCGGGTATTAGCACAGATACGCAGTATTTT. The encoded protein is CASSAGLAGISTDTQYF. The V and J genes are TRBV19 and TRBJ2-3, and TRBD2 aligns with 12 junction nucleotides. The CDR3 covers 17 residues, taking in both the cysteine and the phenylalanine. The kept DNA is CDR3 alone, 51 bases in frame from the first base. Germline trimming amounts to 5 bases on V and 0 bases on J, with 6 as the count of junction bases outside the gene matches. From a lookup of the germline V gene (reference sequence), CDR1 and CDR2 are LNHDA and SQIVND.